These T cell receptor beta chains were read from a single sample in a study of vaccination and CD4 T cells after COVID-19. TCRdb reprocessed the PCR reads with MiXCR, giving one entry per CDR3 protein. Here the sample spans 13,000 to 15,000 distinct CDR3 sequences, about two fifths being singletons. No antigens are known for them. The sample comprised CD4+ T cells from blood, cultured in vitro. The receptors come from a human donor who had recovered from COVID-19. The CDR3 runs from the conserved cysteine through the conserved F or W. A D gene is named only where the DNA matches it firmly. Size values are once, few and many counts, or a class for expanded clones, and some rows have none.

D | J | size | V | CDR3 | DNA
NA | TRBJ1-2 | NA | TRBV10-1 | CASSATGDYGYTF | TGCGCCAGCAGTGCAACAGGAGACTATGGCTACACCTTC
NA | TRBJ1-1 | NA | TRBV12-3/TRBV12-4 | CASSPRRNTEAFF | TGTGCCAGCAGCCCCCGACGGAACACTGAAGCTTTCTTT
TRBD2 | TRBJ2-7 | NA | TRBV10-3 | CAISPGGAISEQYF | TGTGCCATCAGCCCCGGGGGGGCTATAAGCGAGCAGTACTTC
NA | TRBJ1-6 | NA | TRBV4-2 | CASRTNNNSPLHF | TGTGCCAGCAGAACAAACAATAATTCACCCCTCCACTTT
NA | TRBJ2-7 | few | TRBV30 | CAWSVSVGEQYF | TGTGCCTGGAGTGTATCAGTTGGCGAGCAGTACTTC
NA | TRBJ2-3 | few | TRBV20-1 | CSATDLLASHPDTQYF | TGCAGTGCTACCGATCTACTAGCTAGTCACCCAGATACGCAGTATTTT
NA | TRBJ1-1 | NA | TRBV19 | CASQRGMDTEAFF | TGTGCCAGTCAACGGGGGATGGACACTGAAGCTTTCTTT
NA | TRBJ1-2 | NA | TRBV5-1 | CASSLQQGDYGYTF | TGCGCCAGCAGCTTACAACAGGGTGACTATGGCTACACCTTC
NA | TRBJ1-5 | few | TRBV10-3 | CAISDRQGNQPQHF | TGTGCCATCAGTGATCGACAGGGCAATCAGCCCCAGCATTTT
TRBD1 | TRBJ1-6 | NA | TRBV20-1 | CSASPGGNYNSPLHF | TGCAGTGCTAGTCCAGGGGGCAATTATAATTCACCCCTCCACTTT
TRBD1 | TRBJ1-6 | NA | TRBV7-9 | CASSRPQGAVGDSPLHF | TGTGCCAGCAGCCGTCCACAGGGGGCTGTAGGTGATTCACCCCTCCACTTT
TRBD2 | TRBJ2-7 | NA | TRBV5-4 | CASSNYGGAYEQYF | TGTGCCAGCAGCAACTACGGGGGGGCCTACGAGCAGTACTTC
TRBD1 | TRBJ1-1 | few | TRBV28 | CASSPRRRQGPNTEAFF | TGTGCCAGCAGTCCGCGTCGCAGACAGGGACCGAACACTGAAGCTTTCTTT
NA | TRBJ1-5 | NA | TRBV28 | CASMGGGAYNQPQHF | TGTGCCAGCATGGGGGGGGGCGCGTACAATCAGCCCCAGCATTTT
TRBD1 | TRBJ1-5 | NA | TRBV12-3/TRBV12-4 | CASSSSGTGIDQPQHF | TGTGCCAGCAGCTCCTCCGGGACAGGGATAGATCAGCCCCAGCATTTT
NA | TRBJ2-7 | few | TRBV20-1 | CSASQRDMEQYF | TGCAGTGCTAGCCAGCGGGACATGGAGCAGTACTTC
NA | TRBJ1-2 | NA | TRBV11-2 | CASRRQAQVPYGYTF | TGTGCCAGCAGACGACAGGCTCAGGTTCCTTATGGCTACACCTTC
NA | TRBJ1-2 | few | TRBV7-2 | CASSLQQGYGYTF | TGTGCCAGCAGCTTACAACAGGGCTATGGCTACACCTTC
NA | TRBJ2-5 | few | TRBV24-1 | CATSDSLETQYF | TGTGCCACCAGTGATTCGTTAGAGACCCAGTACTTC
NA | TRBJ2-1 | NA | TRBV6-5 | CASSYPPMAGSVTNEQFF | TGTGCCAGCAGTTACCCCCCCATGGCGGGGTCGGTCACGAATGAGCAGTTCTTC